This T cell receptor (beta chain) came from a study of shared clonotypes between healthy human individuals. Looking at the study overall: For every donor, three CD4 naive, three CD4 memory, two CD8 naive and one CD8 memory plates were used.

Comments on this clone: Its antigen is unknown.

V was pared by 4 bases and J by 3 bases, with 13 bases between. Germline V CDR1 and CDR2: SGHRS, YFSETQ. This CDR3 is 14 amino acids long. General study points: Limited genetic and exposure-history diversity came from having few donors. Among four donors, roughly 5.5% of naive CD4 clonotypes were found in common.

Profiled with immunoSEQ multiplex PCR; TCRdb holds only in-frame clones, not every one. In the table there are over a million clones, roughly 96% of which are singletons. The receptor comes from a man younger than 45 in good health. The sequenced sample was naive CD4+ T cells sorted from blood. Documented subset: CD45RA+ positively selected. The chain links TRBV5-1 to TRBJ1-2, with D tentatively TRBD1 (5 bases). CDR3 in amino acids: CASSMTEGYYGYTF. The CDR3 coding sequence is TGCGCCAGCAGCATGACAGAGGGCTACTATGGCTACACCTTC.